Each of the 21 T cell receptor beta chains below was sequenced from the same sample in a study of human T cells and chemical hapten exposure. TCRdb fed the RACE reads into MiXCR, producing one record per CDR3 protein. Of more than 100,000 distinct CDR3 sequences in the sample, roughly 13% were seen once. The sample's time point: pre-sensitization, week 0. Specified treatment: therapeutic diphenylcyclopropenone sensitization with weekly scalp DPC. Sequenced here: whole blood, sampled in connection with sensitization to the hapten diphenylcyclopropenone (DPC). The source of these receptors is a woman younger than 30 with alopecia areata. Some clones in this sample may be carry-over from other donors' samples.

This rearrangement joins TRBV7-6 to TRBJ2-4; D may correspond to TRBD1 or TRBD2 (5 bases each). V shed 5 bases and J shed 8 bases, with 19 bases lying between them. CDR1 is SGHVS and CDR2 is FNYEAQ in the germline V gene. The CDR3 runs to 15 residues. DNA for the CDR3: TGTGCCAGCAGCGCCTCCTGGGCTAGGGGAGACATTCAGTACTTC. It translates to CASSASWARGDIQYF. The full variable domain, its missing parts supplied by reference TRBV7-6 and TRBJ2-4, is GAGVSQSPRYKVTKRGQDVALRCDPISGHVSLYWYRQALGQGPEFLTYFNYEAQQDKSGLPNDRFSAERPEGSISTLTIQRTEQRDSAMYRCASSASWARGDIQYFGAGTRLSVL.

This clonotype showed up just a few times. The chain carries TRBV28 and TRBJ1-1; D gene unclear. Germline loops: CDR1 MDHEN, CDR2 SYDVKM. The CDR3 contains 13 residues. V was shortened by 5 bases and J by 3 bases, with 10 bases between the two germline ends. Written as DNA, the CDR3 is TGTGCCAGCAGTGGTGACGGGCACACTGAAGCTTTCTTT. Translating gives CASSGDGHTEAFF. The full variable domain, in which reference TRBV28 and TRBJ1-1 provide the parts outside the CDR3, is DVKVTQSSRYLVKRTGEKVFLECVQDMDHENMFWYRQDPGLGLRLIYFSYDVKMKEKGDIPEGYSVSREKKERFSLILESASTNQTSMYLCASSGDGHTEAFFGQGTRLTVV.

The chain joins TRBV20-1 to TRBJ2-7; D perhaps matches TRBD1 (6 bases). This CDR3 has 13 residues. CDR1 is DFQATT, CDR2 SNEGSKA, per germline (reference sequence). Trimming removed 6 bases from V and 0 bases from J, with 12 bases in between. The CDR3 loop reads CSADNRDSYEQYF. The CDR3 nucleotides read TGCAGTGCCGATAACAGGGACTCCTACGAGCAGTACTTC.

The V and J genes are TRBV28 and TRBJ1-3; D perhaps matches TRBD1 (6 bases). CDR1 is MDHEN, CDR2 SYDVKM, per germline. Trimming cost V 9 bases and J 2 bases, with 14 bases left between them. The CDR3 loop spans 14 amino acids. The CDR3 here is CASSWGGPGNTIYF. The CDR3 region has the DNA TGTGCCAGTTCCTGGGGGGGGCCTGGAAACACCATATATTTT.

This clonotype was found a few times. The chain carries TRBV27 and TRBJ1-1, with a tentative D call TRBD1 (6 bases). This CDR3 is 14 amino acids long. V dropped 7 bases and J dropped 7 bases, with 19 bases sitting between them. CDR1 is MNHEY, CDR2 SMNVEV, per germline (reference sequence). For the CDR3, the DNA is TGTGCCAGCACTTCATTCTCGGGGGCGGTTGAAGCTTTCTTT. Its protein is CASTSFSGAVEAFF.

This clonotype was detected only a few times. V gene TRBV29-1 combines with J gene TRBJ1-1; D is unclear. V was shortened by 4 bases and J by 1 base, with 13 bases between the two germline ends. In germline, CDR1 is SQVTM, CDR2 ANQGSEA. The CDR3 runs to 14 residues. CDR3 amino acids: CSVVSRDWNTEAFF. The CDR3 DNA sequence: TGCAGCGTTGTAAGTCGGGATTGGAACACTGAAGCTTTCTTT.

Only a few counts were recorded for this clonotype. The rearrangement links TRBV7-2 to TRBJ2-3; a weak D match, TRBD2 (5 bases). The V and J ends lost 4 bases and 2 bases respectively, with 13 bases between them. CDR1 and CDR2 (germline): SGHTA, FQGNSA. CDR3 size: 15 residues. The CDR3 sequence is CASSSVAPPTDTQYF. DNA for the CDR3: TGTGCCAGCAGCTCCGTAGCGCCGCCCACAGATACGCAGTATTTT.

The sample holds a few counts of this clonotype. The chain links TRBV29-1 to TRBJ1-2; D might be TRBD1 (5 bases). The CDR3 covers 10 residues. Trimming left V 4 bases short and J 8 bases short, with 8 bases between. CDR1 is SQVTM, CDR2 ANQGSEA, per germline. CDR3 sequence reads: CSVAGPGYTF. The DNA of the CDR3 is TGCAGCGTTGCAGGGCCCGGCTACACCTTC.

This clonotype came up a few times. The J gene is TRBJ1-6, the V gene TRBV28; 10 bases fit TRBD1. This CDR3 is 15 amino acids long. The V segment lost 6 bases and the J segment 6 bases; nucleotides outside the gene matches: 5. Looked up from germline, CDR1 is MDHEN and CDR2 is SYDVKM. CDR3 coding DNA: TGTGCCAGCAGCCGACGGGACAGGGGTAATTCACCCCTCCACTTT. Encoded protein: CASSRRDRGNSPLHF.

A few counts support this clonotype. This rearrangement joins TRBV6-2 or TRBV6-3 to TRBJ1-2; D may be TRBD1 (6 bases). The CDR3 consists of 14 residues. Germline V gene sequence: CDR1 MNHEY, CDR2 SVGEGT. Trimming shortened V by 5 bases and J by 4 bases, and 14 bases separated the two germline ends. CDR3 sequence: CASSPSGEVYGYTF. CDR3 nucleotides: TGTGCCAGCAGTCCATCAGGGGAGGTCTATGGCTACACCTTC.

This chain joins TRBV6-1 and TRBJ2-7, with D uncertain. The CDR3 extends over 13 amino acids. The V gene's germline CDR1 is MNHNS and CDR2 SASEGT. Deletions cut 1 base from V and 3 bases from J, with 7 bases between. The CDR3 is CASSEGPSYEQYF. In DNA, the CDR3 is TGTGCCAGCAGTGAAGGCCCCAGCTACGAGCAGTACTTC.

The gene calls are TRBV5-4 and TRBJ2-5; D could derive from TRBD1 or TRBD2 (6 bases each). The germline gives CDR1 SGHNT, CDR2 YYREEE (reference sequence). Trimming left V 2 bases short and J 1 base short, with 18 bases between. The CDR3 sequence is 17 residues long. CDR3 amino acids: CASSLKELGGSQETQYF. CDR3 bases: TGTGCCAGCAGCTTAAAGGAGTTGGGGGGCTCCCAAGAGACCCAGTACTTC.

This rearrangement joins TRBV6-5 to TRBJ2-6; tentatively, D is TRBD1 (5 bases). Germline V CDR1 and CDR2: MNHEY, SVGAGI. The CDR3 spans 16 residues. Trimming took off 6 bases at V and 2 bases at J, with 14 bases between the two ends. The CDR3 loop is CASSQGWGAGANVLTF. The DNA of the CDR3 is TGTGCCAGCAGCCAGGGATGGGGCGCTGGGGCCAACGTCCTGACTTTC.

This clonotype showed up just a few times. The rearrangement uses TRBV6-5 and TRBJ1-2; TRBD1 is a possible D gene (6 bases). The length of the CDR3 is 15 residues. V shed 6 bases and J shed 4 bases, with 18 bases lying between them. Germline V lookup: CDR1 MNHEY, CDR2 SVGAGI. The CDR3 DNA sequence: TGTGCCAGCAGCCGTCAGGGGAGGGGATCCTATGGCTACACCTTC. Translated, it gives CASSRQGRGSYGYTF.

This clonotype was counted only a few times. This chain connects TRBV6-5 to TRBJ1-1, with unresolved D. The V and J ends lost 7 bases and 0 bases respectively, with 6 bases between them. Germline assignment: CDR1 MNHEY and CDR2 SVGAGI. The CDR3 consists of 12 residues. CDR3 residues: CASISLNTEAFF. The CDR3 coding sequence is TGTGCCAGCATCTCACTGAACACTGAAGCTTTCTTT.

CDR3 nucleotide sequence: TGCAGTGCTAGAGGAGAGGACAGGCGTCTCTCCTACGAGCAGTACTTC. Protein product: CSARGEDRRLSYEQYF. V gene TRBV20-1 combines with J gene TRBJ2-7, with TRBD1 identical over 7 bases. Germline CDR1 DFQATT, CDR2 SNEGSKA (reference sequence). The CDR3 loop spans 16 amino acids. After removal of 1 base from V and 0 bases from J, the junction contained 9 bases not matched to a gene.

This clonotype was found a few times. The chain combines TRBV7-9 with TRBJ2-3, with TRBD2 as a possible D gene (5 bases). Germline V CDR1 and CDR2: SEHNR, FQNEAQ (reference sequence). The CDR3 is made up of 14 amino acids. Trimming left V 3 bases short and J 4 bases short, with 11 bases between. The CDR3 sequence is CASSFPRGADTQYF. The DNA for the CDR3 is TGTGCCAGCAGCTTCCCCCGGGGTGCAGATACGCAGTATTTT. Full variable domain (missing parts from reference TRBV7-9 and TRBJ2-3): DTGVSQNPRHKITKRGQNVTFRCDPISEHNRLYWYRQTLGQGPEFLTYFQNEAQLEKSRLLSDRFSAERPKGSFSTLEIQRTEQGDSAMYLCASSFPRGADTQYFGPGTRLTVL.

The V and J genes are TRBV6-2 or TRBV6-3 and TRBJ2-5; D not resolved. Germline V gene sequence: CDR1 MNHEY, CDR2 SVGEGT. The V gene lost 6 bases and the J gene lost 7 bases, with 9 bases spanning the gap. The CDR3 runs to 11 residues. CDR3 in DNA: TGTGCCAGCAGCCTAAGAGGGACCCAGTACTTC. This gives the protein CASSLRGTQYF.

The sample holds a few counts of this clonotype. The chain carries TRBV9 and TRBJ1-1; no definite D call. CDR1 SGDLS and CDR2 YYNGEE come from the germline V gene. V dropped 0 bases and J dropped 0 bases, with 3 bases sitting between them. The CDR3 is 13 amino acids. Here the CDR3 reads CASSVELNTEAFF. The DNA of the CDR3 is TGTGCCAGCAGCGTAGAGTTGAACACTGAAGCTTTCTTT.

This clonotype was found a few times. The gene calls are TRBV7-2 and TRBJ2-7; D gene uncertain. Trimming pared 5 bases from V and 2 bases from J, leaving 7 bases between. Germline lookup yields CDR1 SGHTA and CDR2 FQGNSA. This CDR3 spans 12 amino acids. CDR3 sequence: CASSHNTYEQYF. The CDR3 DNA sequence: TGTGCCAGCAGCCACAATACCTACGAGCAGTACTTC. The entire variable domain, with the rest obtained from reference TRBV7-2 and TRBJ2-7, is as follows: GAGVSQSPSNKVTEKGKDVELRCDPISGHTALYWYRQSLGQGLEFLIYFQGNSAPDKSGLPSDRFSAERTGGSVSTLTIQRTQQEDSAVYLCASSHNTYEQYFGPGTRLTVT.

This sequence joins TRBV28 and TRBJ2-7; D not resolved. This CDR3 comprises 12 residues. The V and J ends lost 3 bases and 3 bases respectively, with 6 bases between them. Germline assignment: CDR1 MDHEN and CDR2 SYDVKM. CDR3 coding DNA: TGTGCCAGCAGTTTGTTGGGCTACGAGCAGTACTTC. Its translation: CASSLLGYEQYF. The full variable domain, completed using reference TRBV28 and TRBJ2-7, is DVKVTQSSRYLVKRTGEKVFLECVQDMDHENMFWYRQDPGLGLRLIYFSYDVKMKEKGDIPEGYSVSREKKERFSLILESASTNQTSMYLCASSLLGYEQYFGPGTRLTVT.